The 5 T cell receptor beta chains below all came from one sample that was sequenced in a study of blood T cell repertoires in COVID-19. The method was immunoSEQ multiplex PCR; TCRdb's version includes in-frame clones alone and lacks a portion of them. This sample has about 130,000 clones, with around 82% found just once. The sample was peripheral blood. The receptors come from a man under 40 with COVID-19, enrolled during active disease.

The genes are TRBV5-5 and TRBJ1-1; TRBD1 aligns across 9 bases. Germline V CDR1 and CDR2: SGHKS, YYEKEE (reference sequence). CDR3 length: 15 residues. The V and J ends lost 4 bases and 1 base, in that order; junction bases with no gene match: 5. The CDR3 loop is CASSVEQGANTEAFF. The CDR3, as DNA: TGTGCCAGCAGCGTAGAACAGGGGGCGAACACTGAAGCTTTCTTT.

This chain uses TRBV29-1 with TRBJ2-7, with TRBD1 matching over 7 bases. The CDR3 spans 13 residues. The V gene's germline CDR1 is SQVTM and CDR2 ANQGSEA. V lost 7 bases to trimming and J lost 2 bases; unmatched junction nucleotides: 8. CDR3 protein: CSAEGQATYEQYF. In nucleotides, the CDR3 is TGCAGCGCCGAAGGACAGGCCACCTACGAGCAGTACTTC.

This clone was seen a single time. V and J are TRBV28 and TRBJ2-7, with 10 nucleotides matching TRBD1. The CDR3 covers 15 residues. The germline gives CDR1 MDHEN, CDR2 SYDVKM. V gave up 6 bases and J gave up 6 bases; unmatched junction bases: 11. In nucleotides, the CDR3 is TGTGCCAGCAGCACACCGGGACAGGGGCTTCTCGAGCAGTACTTC. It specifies CASSTPGQGLLEQYF.

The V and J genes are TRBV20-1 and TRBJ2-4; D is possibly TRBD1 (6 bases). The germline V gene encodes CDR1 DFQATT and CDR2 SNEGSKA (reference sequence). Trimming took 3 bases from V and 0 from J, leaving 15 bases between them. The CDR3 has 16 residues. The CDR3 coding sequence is TGCAGTGCTAGTGTTCAGGCAGGGGCAGCCAAAAACATTCAGTACTTC. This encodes CSASVQAGAAKNIQYF.

This chain's CDR3 is CASSDRVPGEQYF. The CDR3 coding sequence is TGTGCCAGTAGCGACCGGGTCCCCGGGGAGCAGTACTTC. This chain joins TRBV19 and TRBJ2-7; D unclear. The germline V gene has CDR1 LNHDA and CDR2 SQIVND (reference sequence). The ends were cut back, 6 bases at V and 7 bases at J, with 16 bases in the middle. The CDR3 spans 13 residues.